One sample yielded the 14 T cell receptor beta chains listed below, sequenced in a study of CD8+CD57+ T cells in acquired aplastic anemia. Genomic DNA provided the template from which TCR beta VDJ and CDR3 profiles were obtained. Using its own MiXCR run on the reads, TCRdb lists one record per CDR3 protein. The table shows about 190,000 distinct CDR3 sequences, with about half occurring only once. The sequencing input was sorted CD4+, CD8+, or CD8+CD57+ T cells (not recorded which) from PBMCs. These receptors originate from a human donor in good health, serving as a control.

V usage is TRBV28 and J usage is TRBJ1-1, with a tentative D call TRBD1 (6 bases). This CDR3 has 15 residues. Trimming pared 5 bases from V and 0 bases from J, leaving 13 bases between. In germline, CDR1 is MDHEN, CDR2 SYDVKM. CDR3 sequence: CASSMIGQLNTEAFF. The CDR3, as DNA: TGTGCCAGCAGTATGATCGGACAGTTGAACACTGAAGCTTTCTTT.

The rearrangement joins TRBV2 to TRBJ2-1; 7 bases align to TRBD1. The CDR3 totals 17 residues. Germline CDR1 and CDR2: SNHLY and FYNNEI. V was pared by 1 base and J by 4 bases, with 10 bases of the junction left unmatched. The CDR3 sequence is CASSEVKQGQSYNEQFF. The CDR3 DNA reads TGTGCCAGCAGTGAAGTTAAGCAGGGACAGTCTTACAATGAGCAGTTCTTC.

This clonotype has ten or more counts. This chain joins TRBV14 and TRBJ2-7, with D uncertain. The CDR3 is 13 residues long. The germline V and J ends were trimmed by 2 bases and 2 bases, with 7 bases remaining between them. Germline assignment: CDR1 SGHDN and CDR2 FVKESK. CDR3 DNA: TGTGCCAGCAGCCAATATAACACCTACGAGCAGTACTTC. It yields the protein CASSQYNTYEQYF.

Of note for this clonotype: Compared with germline, one end of the junction differs, possibly owing to a read error. V gene TRBV6-6 combines with J gene TRBJ1-2; 11 nucleotides agree with TRBD1. This CDR3 spans 14 amino acids. Germline values: CDR1 MNHNY, CDR2 SVGAGI (reference sequence). This chain's CDR3 is CVSSYGQGAGGYTF. The CDR3 nucleotides are TGTGTCAGCAGTTACGGACAGGGGGCTGGTGGCTACACCTTC.

The chain joins TRBV7-9 to TRBJ2-5; a weak D match, TRBD1 (6 bases). The CDR3 has 14 amino acids. Trimming removed 4 bases from V and 1 base from J, with 10 bases in between. CDR1 is SEHNR and CDR2 is FQNEAQ in the germline V gene (reference sequence). The CDR3 DNA is TGTGCCAGCAGCTCCACAGGGTTCCAAGAGACCCAGTACTTC. This codes for CASSSTGFQETQYF. The full variable domain, rest sourced from reference TRBV7-9 and TRBJ2-5, is DTGVSQNPRHKITKRGQNVTFRCDPISEHNRLYWYRQTLGQGPEFLTYFQNEAQLEKSRLLSDRFSAERPKGSFSTLEIQRTEQGDSAMYLCASSSTGFQETQYFGPGTRLLVL.

The table lists this clonotype with many counts. The chain is built from TRBV6-6 and TRBJ1-6, with D unresolved. This CDR3 region has 13 residues. Germline V gives CDR1 MNHNY, CDR2 SVGAGI (reference sequence). Trimming pared 5 bases from V and 7 bases from J, leaving 9 bases between. CDR3 in amino acids: CASSPYENSPLHF. The CDR3 coding sequence is TGTGCCAGCAGTCCATACGAGAATTCACCCCTCCACTTT.

This clonotype was recorded a few times. CDR3 protein: CASNPRGPGNEQFF. CDR3 sequence (DNA): TGTGCCAGCAACCCCAGAGGCCCCGGGAATGAGCAGTTCTTC. This rearrangement joins TRBV6-2 or TRBV6-3 to TRBJ2-1; D remains unclear. The V gene's germline CDR1 is MNHEY and CDR2 SVGEGT. The CDR3 consists of 14 residues. V lost 7 bases, J lost 7 bases, and 17 bases lay in between.

This clonotype was counted at least ten times. The chain carries TRBV3-2 and TRBJ2-7; the table gives TRBD1 as D, unverified against the DNA. TRBV3-2 is a listed pseudogene. The CDR3 extends over 16 amino acids. CDR3 in DNA: TGTGCCAGCAGCCAAGTCTTCAGGGATCGAGGCTACGAGCAGTACTTC. It encodes CASSQVFRDRGYEQYF.

A few counts support this clonotype. The chain employs TRBV29-1 and TRBJ2-7, with 7 nucleotides matching TRBD2. The germline CDR1 and CDR2 sequences are SQVTM and ANQGSEA. The ends lost 0 bases at V and 4 bases at J; junction bases unmatched: 9. This CDR3 is 15 amino acids long. The DNA of the CDR3 is TGCAGCGTTGAAGATGGCGGGGGAGGGGTATACGAGCAGTACTTC. Protein sequence: CSVEDGGGGVYEQYF.

Ten or more counts support this clonotype. This chain joins TRBV5-1 and TRBJ2-3, with D tentatively TRBD1 (8 bases). The CDR3 spans 16 residues. The V end lost 0 bases, the J end lost 4 bases, and 15 bases lay between the germline ends. CDR1 and CDR2 from the germline V gene are SGHRS and YFSETQ. The CDR3 is CASSLDRGGPPDTQYF. As DNA, the CDR3 is TGCGCCAGCAGCTTGGACAGGGGGGGACCCCCAGATACGCAGTATTTT.

In its sample, this clonotype was seen a few times. A much bigger clone sits one base away, suggesting this may be a read error. This chain connects TRBV12-3 or TRBV12-4 to TRBJ2-7; no firm D call. The V end was cut by 4 bases, the J end by 0 bases, with 10 bases between. The CDR3 loop spans 14 amino acids. CDR3 coding DNA: TGTGCCAGCAGTTACGCTGAGACCTCCTACGAGCAGTACTTC. Residues: CASSYAETSYEQYF.

The table lists this clonotype with many counts. The V gene is TRBV6-2 or TRBV6-3, the J gene TRBJ2-5, with 8 nucleotides matching TRBD2. This CDR3 contains 16 residues. Trimming took 5 bases from V and 2 from J; bases not matched to a gene: 10. CDR1 MNHEY and CDR2 SVGEGT come from the germline V gene. Here the CDR3 DNA reads TGTGCCAGCAGTCGTACCCTTAGCGGGGAACAAGAGACCCAGTACTTC. Protein: CASSRTLSGEQETQYF.

This clonotype was counted many times. The CDR3 protein is CASGPGQGYEQYF. The CDR3 bases are TGTGCCAGCGGACCGGGACAGGGCTACGAGCAGTACTTC. The rearrangement links TRBV27 to TRBJ2-7; 9 bases agree with TRBD1. CDR3 length: 13 amino acids. Trimming at V came to 8 bases and at J to 3 bases, leaving 5 bases not matched to a gene. The germline CDR1 and CDR2 sequences are MNHEY and SMNVEV (reference sequence).

This clonotype was seen repeatedly, ten times or more. The chain links TRBV15 to TRBJ1-5; D is unresolved. With 0 bases removed from V and 4 bases from J, the gap between germline ends came to 4 bases. This CDR3 contains 13 residues. Per germline, CDR1 LNHNV and CDR2 YYDKDF (reference sequence). CDR3 coding DNA: TGTGCCACCAGCAGAGATCATAATCAGCCCCAGCATTTT. Its translation is CATSRDHNQPQHF.